This TCR beta chain was found in a study of blood T cell repertoires in COVID-19. Study as a whole: From T cells, B-cell-depleted T cells, or PBMCs came the material, which was cDNA or gDNA.

The repertoire was sequenced with immunoSEQ multiplex PCR; TCRdb's copy has only in-frame clones and lacks some. The profile shows 200,000 or so clones, roughly 80% of them singletons. The CDR3 runs 14 residues. Germline CDR1 SNHLY, CDR2 FYNNEI. Trimming shortened V by 4 bases and J by 0 bases, and 8 bases separated the two germline ends. This sequence originates from a woman aged 80 or over with acute or convalescent COVID-19. The chain is built from TRBV2 and TRBJ2-3; D gene unclear. Sequencing used peripheral blood. The CDR3 loop is CASSVGHSTDTQYF. In DNA form, the CDR3 reads TGTGCCAGCAGTGTTGGCCATAGCACAGATACGCAGTATTTT. Looking up the rest from reference TRBV2 and TRBJ2-3 gives the full variable domain: EPEVTQTPSHQVTQMGQEVILRCVPISNHLYFYWYRQILGQKVEFLVSFYNNEISEKSEIFDDQFSVERPDGSNFTLKIRSTKLEDSAMYFCASSVGHSTDTQYFGPGTRLTVL.